This T cell receptor beta chain appears in the sequencing data of a study of patients and donors after allogeneic stem cell transplantation. TCRdb redid the calling of the RT-PCR reads with MiXCR, one entry per CDR3 protein. This table holds hundreds of thousands of distinct CDR3 sequences, around 40% found once. This CDR3 spans 11 amino acids. Germline V gives CDR1 SGHRS, CDR2 YFSETQ. Trimming removed 4 bases at V and 5 bases at J, with 7 bases between. Sequenced input: blood, either unsorted or a sorted T cell fraction (not recorded which). The genes are TRBV5-1 and TRBJ2-7; maybe TRBD2 (6 bases). This receptor was identified in a human donor who was either an allogeneic HSCT recipient or a stem cell or donor lymphocyte infusion donor (not recorded which). It is not recorded whose cells these are; they may come from a transplant donor. CDR3 in DNA: TGCGCCAGCAGCGGGAGGCACGAGCAGTACTTC. Translated: CASSGRHEQYF.